The source of this T cell receptor (beta chain) is a study of T cell clonality in common variable immunodeficiency. The J segment lost 2 bases and the V segment lost 6 bases, leaving 6 bases of the junction unmatched. The CDR3 sequence is 14 residues long. Per the germline V gene, CDR1 is DFQATT and CDR2 is SNEGSKA (reference sequence). Profiled with immunoSEQ multiplex PCR; TCRdb holds only in-frame clones, not every one. Singletons are absent from the sample, which has some 50,000 clones. Study-level findings and limits: CVID subjects had higher TCRbeta clonality than healthy controls, most marked in about a third. Fewer deletions and N-nucleotide insertions were reportedly seen in common variable immunodeficiency TCR beta sequences.

Regarding this clone: Its antigen is as yet unknown. The read stops 3 residues short of the end of the CDR3; the missing end is completed from the germline J gene.

The receptor was isolated from a person between 18 and 69 years old in good health. The rearrangement uses TRBV20-1 and TRBJ2-1; 8 bases align to TRBD2. Input material: peripheral blood mononuclear cells. CDR3 in amino acids: CSAATSGPYNEQFF. The CDR3 bases that were read are TGCAGTGCCGCCACTAGCGGACCCTACAATGAG.